A single sample gave rise to the 8 T cell receptor beta chains below, sequenced in a study of T-cell memory formation after mild COVID-19. TCRdb re-called the 5' RACE reads through MiXCR, storing one row per CDR3 protein. The sample contains about 470,000 distinct CDR3 sequences, roughly 23% of which appear only once. The sample consisted of PBMCs or a T cell subset sorted from them (not recorded which). The receptors were gathered from an adult woman who had mild COVID-19 (a few samples of this study predate the infection). Cell type and time point are not known.

This chain connects TRBV6-1 to TRBJ1-1, with D possibly matching TRBD1 (6 bases). V lost 8 bases, J lost 3 bases, and 13 bases lay in between. CDR3 size: 13 residues. CDR1 is MNHNS and CDR2 is SASEGT in the germline V gene. Here the CDR3 reads CASGDMRDTEAFF. DNA of the CDR3: TGTGCCAGCGGGGACATGCGGGACACTGAAGCTTTCTTT.

This chain connects TRBV21-1 to TRBJ2-2; the table's TRBD2 call for D was not verified on the DNA. TRBV21-1 has pseudogene status. This CDR3 is built from 16 residues. CDR3 sequence (DNA): TGTGCCAGCAGCAAAGAGACTAGCGGGAACACCGGGGAGCTGTTTTTT. This encodes CASSKETSGNTGELFF.

V gene TRBV7-6 combines with J gene TRBJ2-1; 8 bases fit TRBD2. Germline loops: CDR1 SGHVS, CDR2 FNYEAQ. This CDR3 comprises 16 residues. V was clipped by 5 bases and J by 10 bases; unmatched bases: 16. The CDR3 sequence: CASSLLSGGARGEQFF. CDR3 DNA: TGTGCCAGCAGCCTCCTAAGCGGGGGAGCCCGGGGGGAGCAGTTCTTC.

This clonotype was observed a few times. The V and J genes are TRBV5-6 and TRBJ1-2; D is possibly TRBD1 (5 bases). CDR1 and CDR2 (germline): SGHDT, YYEEEE. The CDR3 consists of 16 residues. V was cut by 0 bases and J by 2 bases, with 14 bases left in between. The CDR3 DNA sequence: TGTGCCAGCAGCTTGGCCCTAGGGGACTCGAACTATGGCTACACCTTC. It encodes CASSLALGDSNYGYTF.

This rearrangement joins TRBV5-1 to TRBJ1-2; D not certain. The CDR3 is 14 residues long. Germline assignment: CDR1 SGHRS and CDR2 YFSETQ. V lost 0 bases and J 4 bases, leaving 10 bases between the germline ends. DNA for the CDR3: TGCGCCAGCAGCTTGGACTTGGGTTCCTATGGCTACACCTTC. Amino acid sequence: CASSLDLGSYGYTF.

The chain carries TRBV13 and TRBJ2-7; no definite D call. The germline gives CDR1 PRHDT, CDR2 FYEKMQ (reference sequence). The CDR3 loop spans 15 amino acids. V was shortened by 0 bases and J by 3 bases, with 12 bases between the two germline ends. CDR3 residues: CASSLGLEQIYEQYF. The DNA of the CDR3 is TGTGCCAGCAGCTTAGGCCTGGAACAGATCTACGAGCAGTACTTC. Combining the CDR3 with reference TRBV13 and TRBJ2-7 gives the whole variable domain AAGVIQSPRHLIKEKRETATLKCYPIPRHDTVYWYQQGPGQDPQFLISFYEKMQSDKGSIPDRFSAQQFSDYHSELNMSSLELGDSALYFCASSLGLEQIYEQYFGPGTRLTVT.

This clonotype came up a few times. J is TRBJ2-7 and V is TRBV6-1, with 13 bases fitting TRBD2. The CDR3 is 15 amino acids. Germline lookup yields CDR1 MNHNS and CDR2 SASEGT. Unmatched junction bases numbered 3, after V lost 2 bases and J lost 5 bases. The CDR3 nucleotides read TGTGCCAGCAGTGAAAACGGACTAGCGGGAGACGAGCAGTACTTC. Translated, it gives CASSENGLAGDEQYF.

The gene calls are TRBV4-2 and TRBJ2-3; unclear D gene. This CDR3 has 14 amino acids. V lost 4 bases to trimming and J lost 4 bases, with 12 bases between them. Germline CDR1 LGHNA, CDR2 YNFKEQ. The CDR3 here is CASSPLGDSDTQYF. CDR3 in DNA: TGTGCCAGCAGCCCCTTAGGAGACTCAGATACGCAGTATTTT.